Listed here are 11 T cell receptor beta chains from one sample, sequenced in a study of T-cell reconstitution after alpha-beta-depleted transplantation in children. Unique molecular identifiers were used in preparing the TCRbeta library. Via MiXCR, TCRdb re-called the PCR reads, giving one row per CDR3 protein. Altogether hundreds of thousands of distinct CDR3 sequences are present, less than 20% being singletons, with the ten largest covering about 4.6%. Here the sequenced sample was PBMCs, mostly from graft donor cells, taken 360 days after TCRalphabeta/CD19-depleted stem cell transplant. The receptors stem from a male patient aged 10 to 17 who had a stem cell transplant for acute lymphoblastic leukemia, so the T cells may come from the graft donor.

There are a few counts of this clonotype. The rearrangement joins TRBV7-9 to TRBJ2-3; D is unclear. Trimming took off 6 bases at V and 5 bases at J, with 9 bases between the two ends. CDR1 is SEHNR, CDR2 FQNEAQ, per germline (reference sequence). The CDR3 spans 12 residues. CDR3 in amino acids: CASRYSVDTQYF. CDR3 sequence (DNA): TGTGCCAGCAGATACTCTGTAGATACGCAGTATTTT.

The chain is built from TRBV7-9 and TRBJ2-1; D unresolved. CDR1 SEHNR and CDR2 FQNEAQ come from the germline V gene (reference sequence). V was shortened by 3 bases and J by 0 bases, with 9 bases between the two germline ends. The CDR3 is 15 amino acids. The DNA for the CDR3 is TGTGCCAGCAGCTTGTGGCAGAGCTCCTACAATGAGCAGTTCTTC. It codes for CASSLWQSSYNEQFF. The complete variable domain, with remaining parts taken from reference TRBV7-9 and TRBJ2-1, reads DTGVSQNPRHKITKRGQNVTFRCDPISEHNRLYWYRQTLGQGPEFLTYFQNEAQLEKSRLLSDRFSAERPKGSFSTLEIQRTEQGDSAMYLCASSLWQSSYNEQFFGPGTRLTVL.

For the CDR3, the DNA is TGTGCCAGCAGCCGATTTAGCGGGAGCTCCTACGAGCAGTACTTC. It codes for CASSRFSGSSYEQYF. This chain joins TRBV12-3 or TRBV12-4 and TRBJ2-7; TRBD2 aligns across 9 bases. The length of the CDR3 is 15 residues. V dropped 6 bases and J dropped 0; count of bases not matched to a gene: 6.

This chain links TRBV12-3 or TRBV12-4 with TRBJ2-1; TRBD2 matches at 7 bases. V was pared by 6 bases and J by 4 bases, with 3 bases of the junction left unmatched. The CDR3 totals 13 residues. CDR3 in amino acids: CASSTGGYNEQFF. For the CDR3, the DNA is TGTGCCAGCAGCACCGGGGGGTACAATGAGCAGTTCTTC.

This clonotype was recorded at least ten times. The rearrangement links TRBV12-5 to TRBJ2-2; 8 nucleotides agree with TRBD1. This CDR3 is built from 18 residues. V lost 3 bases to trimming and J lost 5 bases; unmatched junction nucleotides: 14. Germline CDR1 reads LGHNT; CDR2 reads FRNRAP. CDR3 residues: CASGLQSLGTGVTGELFF. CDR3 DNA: TGTGCTAGTGGTTTACAGTCTCTCGGGACAGGAGTAACCGGGGAGCTGTTTTTT.

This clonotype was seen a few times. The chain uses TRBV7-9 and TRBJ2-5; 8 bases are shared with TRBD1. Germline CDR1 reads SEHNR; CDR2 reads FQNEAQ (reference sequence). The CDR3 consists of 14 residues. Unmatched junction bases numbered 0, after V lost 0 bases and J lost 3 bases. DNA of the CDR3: TGTGCCAGCAGCTTAGCGACAGGGGAAGAGACCCAGTACTTC. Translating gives CASSLATGEETQYF. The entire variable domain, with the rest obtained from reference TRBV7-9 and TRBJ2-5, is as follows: DTGVSQNPRHKITKRGQNVTFRCDPISEHNRLYWYRQTLGQGPEFLTYFQNEAQLEKSRLLSDRFSAERPKGSFSTLEIQRTEQGDSAMYLCASSLATGEETQYFGPGTRLLVL.

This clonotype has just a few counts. The CDR3 protein is CATSRDHGGPYSGANVLTF. CDR3 DNA sequence: TGTGCCACCAGCAGAGATCACGGGGGTCCCTACTCTGGGGCCAACGTCCTGACTTTC. V usage is TRBV15 and J usage is TRBJ2-6; perhaps TRBD2 as D (6 bases). V was shortened by 0 bases and J by 0 bases, with 15 bases between the two germline ends. The V gene's germline CDR1 is LNHNV and CDR2 YYDKDF (reference sequence). The CDR3 loop spans 19 amino acids.

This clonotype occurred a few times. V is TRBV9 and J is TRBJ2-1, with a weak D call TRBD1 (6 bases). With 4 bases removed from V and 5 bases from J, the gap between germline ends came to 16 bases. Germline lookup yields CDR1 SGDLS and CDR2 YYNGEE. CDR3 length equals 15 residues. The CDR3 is CASSTPGVSHNEQFF. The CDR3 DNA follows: TGTGCCAGCAGCACCCCAGGGGTTTCCCACAATGAGCAGTTCTTC. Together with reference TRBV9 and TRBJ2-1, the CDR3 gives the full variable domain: DSGVTQTPKHLITATGQRVTLRCSPRSGDLSVYWYQQSLDQGLQFLIQYYNGEERAKGNILERFSAQQFPDLHSELNLSSLELGDSALYFCASSTPGVSHNEQFFGPGTRLTVL.

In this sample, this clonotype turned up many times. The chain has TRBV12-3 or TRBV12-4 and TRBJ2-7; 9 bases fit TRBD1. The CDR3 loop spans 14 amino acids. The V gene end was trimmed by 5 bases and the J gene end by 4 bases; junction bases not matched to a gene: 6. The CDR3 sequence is CASSPGQGRYEQYF. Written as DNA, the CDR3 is TGTGCCAGCAGTCCCGGACAGGGGCGATACGAGCAGTACTTC.

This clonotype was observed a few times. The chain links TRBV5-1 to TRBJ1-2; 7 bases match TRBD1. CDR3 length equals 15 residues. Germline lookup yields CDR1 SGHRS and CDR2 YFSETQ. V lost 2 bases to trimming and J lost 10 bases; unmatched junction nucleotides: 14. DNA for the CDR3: TGCGCCAGCAGCTTCGCTCCGGGACAGCCTTTTTTCTACACCTTC. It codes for CASSFAPGQPFFYTF.

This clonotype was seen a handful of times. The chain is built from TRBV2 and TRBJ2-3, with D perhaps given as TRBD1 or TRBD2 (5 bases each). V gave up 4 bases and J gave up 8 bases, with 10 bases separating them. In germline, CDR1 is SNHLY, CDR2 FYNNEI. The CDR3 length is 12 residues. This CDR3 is CASSGMRGTQYF. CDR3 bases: TGTGCCAGCAGTGGCATGAGGGGTACGCAGTATTTT.